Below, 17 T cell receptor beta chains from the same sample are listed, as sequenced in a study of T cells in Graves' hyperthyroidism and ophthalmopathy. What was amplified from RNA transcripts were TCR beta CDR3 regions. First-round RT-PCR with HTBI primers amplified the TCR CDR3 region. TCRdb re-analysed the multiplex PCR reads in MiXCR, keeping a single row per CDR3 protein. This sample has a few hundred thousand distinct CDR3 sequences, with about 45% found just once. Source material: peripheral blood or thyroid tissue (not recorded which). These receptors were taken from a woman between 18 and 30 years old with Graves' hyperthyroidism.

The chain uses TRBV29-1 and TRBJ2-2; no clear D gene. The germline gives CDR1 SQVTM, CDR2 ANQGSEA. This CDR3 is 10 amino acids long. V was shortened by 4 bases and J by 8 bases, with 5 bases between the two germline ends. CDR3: CSVGVGELFF. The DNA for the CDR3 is TGCAGCGTTGGGGTAGGGGAGCTGTTTTTT.

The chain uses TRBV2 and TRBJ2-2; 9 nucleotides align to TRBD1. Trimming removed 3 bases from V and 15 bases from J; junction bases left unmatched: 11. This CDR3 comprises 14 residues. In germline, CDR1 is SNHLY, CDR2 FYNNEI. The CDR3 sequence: CASSDGQGSLRLFF. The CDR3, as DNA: TGTGCCAGCAGTGATGGACAGGGGTCACTACGGTTGTTTTTT.

Here the CDR3 DNA reads TGTGCCAGCAGCCCCGCGGCAGGGAACTATGGCTACACCTTC. Translated, it gives CASSPAAGNYGYTF. The chain joins TRBV2 to TRBJ1-2, with D possibly TRBD1 on 5 matching bases. Trimming took off 6 bases at V and 2 bases at J, with 13 bases between the two ends. CDR3 length: 14 residues. Germline CDR1 is SNHLY and CDR2 is FYNNEI.

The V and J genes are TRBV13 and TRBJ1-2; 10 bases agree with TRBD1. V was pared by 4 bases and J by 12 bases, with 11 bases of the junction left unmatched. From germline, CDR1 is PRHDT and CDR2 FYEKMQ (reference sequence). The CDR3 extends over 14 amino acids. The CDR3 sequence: CASSSPGQGSGNTF. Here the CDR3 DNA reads TGTGCCAGCAGCTCGCCGGGACAGGGGTCGGGTAACACCTTC.

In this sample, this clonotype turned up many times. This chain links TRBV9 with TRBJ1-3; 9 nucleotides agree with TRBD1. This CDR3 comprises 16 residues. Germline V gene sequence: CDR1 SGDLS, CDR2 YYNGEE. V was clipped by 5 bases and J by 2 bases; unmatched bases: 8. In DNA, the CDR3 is TGTGCCAGCAGTTTCGACAGGGGGAGCACTGGAAACACCATATATTTT. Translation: CASSFDRGSTGNTIYF.

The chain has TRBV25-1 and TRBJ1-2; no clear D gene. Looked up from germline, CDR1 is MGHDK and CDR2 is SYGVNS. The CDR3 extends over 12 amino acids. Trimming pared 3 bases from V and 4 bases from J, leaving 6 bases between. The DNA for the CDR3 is TGTGCCAGCAGTGACGTGCGCTATGGCTACACCTTC. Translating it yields CASSDVRYGYTF.

As DNA, the CDR3 is TGCAGTGCTCTAGCGGGAGCTAACTACAATGAGCAGTACTTC. Translated: CSALAGANYNEQYF. This sequence joins TRBV20-1 and TRBJ2-7; TRBD2 matches at 10 bases. With V trimmed by 5 bases and J by 7 bases, 11 bases remained unmatched. CDR3 length equals 14 residues. Germline CDR1 DFQATT, CDR2 SNEGSKA (reference sequence).

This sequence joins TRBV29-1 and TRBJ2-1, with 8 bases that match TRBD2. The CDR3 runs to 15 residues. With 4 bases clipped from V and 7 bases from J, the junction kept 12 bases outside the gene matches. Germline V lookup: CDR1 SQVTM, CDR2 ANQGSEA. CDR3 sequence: CSVAGGDSPYNEQFF. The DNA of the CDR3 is TGCAGCGTTGCGGGGGGGGACTCCCCTTATAATGAGCAGTTCTTC.

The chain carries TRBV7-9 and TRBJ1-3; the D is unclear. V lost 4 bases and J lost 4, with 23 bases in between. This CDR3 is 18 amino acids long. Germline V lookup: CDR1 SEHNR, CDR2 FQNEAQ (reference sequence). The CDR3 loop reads CASSSIVLAGDLGNTIYF. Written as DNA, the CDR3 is TGTGCCAGCAGCTCGATCGTACTAGCGGGAGACTTAGGAAACACCATATATTTT.

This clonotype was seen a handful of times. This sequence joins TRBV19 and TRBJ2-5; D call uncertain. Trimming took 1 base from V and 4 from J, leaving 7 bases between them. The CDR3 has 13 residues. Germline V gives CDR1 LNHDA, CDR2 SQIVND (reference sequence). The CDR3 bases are TGTGCCAGTAGTATAGGCAGGAGAGAGACCCAGTACTTC. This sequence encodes CASSIGRRETQYF.

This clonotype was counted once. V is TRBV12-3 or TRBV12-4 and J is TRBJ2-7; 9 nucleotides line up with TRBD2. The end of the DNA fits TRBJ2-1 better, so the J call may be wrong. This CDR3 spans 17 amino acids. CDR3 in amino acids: CASSPLIAGEAYNEQFF. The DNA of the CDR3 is TGTGCCAGCAGTCCTCTTATAGCGGGAGAGGCCTACAATGAGCAGTTCTTC.

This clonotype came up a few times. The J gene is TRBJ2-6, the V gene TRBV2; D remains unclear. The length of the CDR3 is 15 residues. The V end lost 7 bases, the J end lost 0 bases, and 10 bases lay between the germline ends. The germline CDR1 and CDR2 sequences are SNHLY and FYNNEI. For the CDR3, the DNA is TGTGCCAGCAAAACGGACGGCTCTGGGGCCAACGTCCTGACTTTC. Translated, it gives CASKTDGSGANVLTF.

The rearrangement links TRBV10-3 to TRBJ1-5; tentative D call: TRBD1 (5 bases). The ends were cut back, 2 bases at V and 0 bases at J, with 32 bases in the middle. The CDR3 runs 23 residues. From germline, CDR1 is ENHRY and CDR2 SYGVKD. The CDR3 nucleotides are TGTGCCATCAGTGAGATACGCCAGGGTCGCAACACCGGGGAGCTGAATAGCAATCAGCCCCAGCATTTT. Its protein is CAISEIRQGRNTGELNSNQPQHF.

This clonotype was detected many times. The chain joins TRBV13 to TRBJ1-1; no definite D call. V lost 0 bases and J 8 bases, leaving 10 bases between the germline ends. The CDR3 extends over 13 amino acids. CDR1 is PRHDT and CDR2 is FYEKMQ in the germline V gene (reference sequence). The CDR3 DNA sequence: TGTGCCAGCAGCTTAGGCCAGAGGAGAGAAGCTTTCTTT. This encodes CASSLGQRREAFF. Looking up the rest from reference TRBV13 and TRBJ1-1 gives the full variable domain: AAGVIQSPRHLIKEKRETATLKCYPIPRHDTVYWYQQGPGQDPQFLISFYEKMQSDKGSIPDRFSAQQFSDYHSELNMSSLELGDSALYFCASSLGQRREAFFGQGTRLTVV.

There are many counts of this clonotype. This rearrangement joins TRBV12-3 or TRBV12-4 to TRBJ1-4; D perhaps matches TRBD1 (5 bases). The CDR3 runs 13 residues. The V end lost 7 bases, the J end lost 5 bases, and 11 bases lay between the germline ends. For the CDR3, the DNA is TGTGCCAGCACCAGGGAGCTCAATGAAAAACTGTTTTTT. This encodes CASTRELNEKLFF.

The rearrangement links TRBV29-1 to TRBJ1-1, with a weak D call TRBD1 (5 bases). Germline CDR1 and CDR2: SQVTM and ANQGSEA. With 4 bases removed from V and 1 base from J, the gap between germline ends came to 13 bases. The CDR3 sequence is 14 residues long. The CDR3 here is CSVGLGRSNTEAFF. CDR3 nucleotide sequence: TGCAGCGTTGGGTTGGGACGGTCGAACACTGAAGCTTTCTTT.

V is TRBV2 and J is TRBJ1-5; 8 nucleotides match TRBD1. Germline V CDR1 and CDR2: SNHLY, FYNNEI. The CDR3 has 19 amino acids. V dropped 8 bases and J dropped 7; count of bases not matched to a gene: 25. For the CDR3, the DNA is TGTGCCAGCGGCGAAGCCTTTTACCGGGACAGGCCTCGGTGGCAGCCCCAGCATTTT. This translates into CASGEAFYRDRPRWQPQHF.